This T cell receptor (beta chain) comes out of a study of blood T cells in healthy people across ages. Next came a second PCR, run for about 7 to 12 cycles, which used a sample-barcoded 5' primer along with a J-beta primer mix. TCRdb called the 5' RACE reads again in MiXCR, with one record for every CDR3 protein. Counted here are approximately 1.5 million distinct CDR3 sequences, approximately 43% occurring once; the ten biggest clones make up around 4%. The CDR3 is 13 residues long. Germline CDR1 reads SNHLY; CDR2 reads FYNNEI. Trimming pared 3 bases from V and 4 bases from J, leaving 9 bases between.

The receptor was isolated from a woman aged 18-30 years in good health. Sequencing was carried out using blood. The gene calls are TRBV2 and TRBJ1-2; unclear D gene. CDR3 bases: TGTGCCAGCAGTGATGCTGCGGGCTATGGCTACACCTTC. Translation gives CASSDAAGYGYTF.